A single sample gave rise to the 21 T cell receptor beta chains below, sequenced in a study of blood T cells in healthy people across ages. Combining a sample-barcoded 5' primer with a J-beta primer mix, a second PCR ran for roughly 7 to 11 cycles. TCRdb passed the 5' RACE reads through MiXCR, listing each CDR3 protein once. The repertoire holds about a million distinct CDR3 sequences, less than 45% seen once, with around 12% in the top ten. Sample: blood. Every receptor here comes from a man aged 18 to 35 in good health.

This clonotype was seen a handful of times. This chain connects TRBV24-1 to TRBJ2-3; D possibly corresponds to TRBD2 (6 bases). From germline, CDR1 is KGHDR and CDR2 SFDVKD. The CDR3 spans 16 residues. V shed 0 bases and J shed 3 bases, with 12 bases lying between them. The CDR3 here is CATSDLTCGGTDTQYF. Here the CDR3 DNA reads TGTGCCACCAGTGATTTGACTTGTGGGGGGACAGATACGCAGTATTTT.

This clonotype has just a few counts. The rearrangement uses TRBV6-5 and TRBJ2-2; D gene uncertain. Per germline, CDR1 MNHEY and CDR2 SVGAGI. The CDR3 runs 15 residues. V was clipped by 0 bases and J by 7 bases, with 12 bases between them. CDR3 region: CASSYSISAGGELFF. The CDR3 nucleotides are TGTGCCAGCAGTTACTCGATTTCAGCCGGCGGGGAGCTGTTTTTT.

The chain combines TRBV27 with TRBJ1-2; D is perhaps TRBD1 (6 bases). The CDR3 runs to 14 residues. Per the germline V gene, CDR1 is MNHEY and CDR2 is SMNVEV (reference sequence). Trimming pared 10 bases from V and 8 bases from J, leaving 23 bases between. For the CDR3, the DNA is TGTGCCACCCAACGGGTGACAGGAGGCGAGGGCTACACCTTC. This codes for CATQRVTGGEGYTF.

This clonotype was seen only a few times. V and J are TRBV20-1 and TRBJ2-3; TRBD2 agrees at 8 bases. The ends lost 4 bases at V and 4 bases at J; junction bases unmatched: 4. CDR3 length: 13 amino acids. Germline CDR1 reads DFQATT; CDR2 reads SNEGSKA (reference sequence). The CDR3 DNA reads TGCAGTGCTAACTCAGCGGGGGCAGATACGCAGTATTTT. It codes for CSANSAGADTQYF.

The chain combines TRBV5-1 with TRBJ2-5; possibly TRBD2 for D (5 bases). From germline, CDR1 is SGHRS and CDR2 YFSETQ. This CDR3 has 19 amino acids. V dropped 2 bases and J dropped 4 bases, with 27 bases sitting between them. The CDR3 sequence is CASSLYSPIDTLTRETQYF. CDR3 in DNA: TGCGCCAGCAGCTTATACAGCCCTATCGACACCCTTACTAGAGAGACCCAGTACTTC.

This clonotype was detected only a few times. The V and J genes are TRBV7-2 and TRBJ1-6, with a tentative D call TRBD1 (6 bases). Germline assignment: CDR1 SGHTA and CDR2 FQGNSA. Trimming cost V 4 bases and J 4 bases, with 11 bases left between them. This CDR3 comprises 15 residues. In nucleotides, the CDR3 is TGTGCCAGCAGCTCCTTACAGGGATATAATTCACCCCTCCACTTT. It is translated as CASSSLQGYNSPLHF.

This clonotype was seen a handful of times. The CDR3 DNA is TGTGCCAGCAGTTTAGCGGCAGGCTATACGGTTGGCTACACCTTC. This translates into CASSLAAGYTVGYTF. The V and J genes are TRBV12-3 or TRBV12-4 and TRBJ1-2; no firm D call. This CDR3 contains 15 residues. V was trimmed by 0 bases and J by 7 bases, leaving 15 bases between them.

This clonotype occurred a few times. The genes are TRBV4-3 and TRBJ2-1; no definite D call. CDR3 size: 16 residues. V lost 4 bases and J lost 0, with 13 bases in between. CDR1 is LGHNA and CDR2 is YSLEER in the germline V gene. DNA for the CDR3: TGCGCCAGCAGCCTAAGTCGCACGAACTCCTACAATGAGCAGTTCTTC. This codes for CASSLSRTNSYNEQFF.

The chain has TRBV5-1 and TRBJ1-2; D gene unclear. Germline CDR1 SGHRS, CDR2 YFSETQ. Trimming pared 7 bases from V and 0 bases from J, leaving 10 bases between. The CDR3 contains 13 residues. The CDR3 protein is CASGPSTNYGYTF. In DNA, the CDR3 is TGCGCCAGCGGCCCCTCGACTAACTATGGCTACACCTTC.

The chain combines TRBV12-3 or TRBV12-4 with TRBJ1-4, with TRBD1 matching over 12 bases. CDR3 size: 16 residues. V lost 6 bases, J lost 5 bases, and 7 bases stayed unmatched. CDR3 region: CASSTGTGGHNEKLFF. CDR3 nucleotides: TGTGCCAGCAGCACCGGGACAGGGGGCCACAATGAAAAACTGTTTTTT.

This clonotype was counted between two and nine times. The V and J genes are TRBV10-3 and TRBJ1-2; perhaps TRBD1 as D (6 bases). V dropped 6 bases and J dropped 5 bases, with 16 bases sitting between them. The germline CDR1 and CDR2 sequences are ENHRY and SYGVKD. This CDR3 contains 14 residues. The CDR3: CAISPGQSGYGYTF. The CDR3 nucleotides are TGTGCCATCAGCCCAGGACAGTCCGGGTATGGCTACACCTTC.

J is TRBJ1-2 and V is TRBV7-9, with D perhaps matching TRBD1 (5 bases). Germline values: CDR1 SEHNR, CDR2 FQNEAQ (reference sequence). The CDR3 runs 12 residues. Between the trimmed V and J ends, which lost 9 bases and 4 bases, there was a span of 12 bases. Here the CDR3 reads CASSIDSYGYTF. The CDR3 DNA is TGTGCCAGTTCGATTGACAGCTATGGCTACACCTTC.

CDR3 protein: CASSLPGIYGYTF. CDR3 coding DNA: TGTGCCAGCAGCTTACCAGGGATCTATGGCTACACCTTC. The chain couples TRBV7-9 to TRBJ1-2; D is perhaps TRBD1 (5 bases). Germline CDR1 and CDR2: SEHNR and FQNEAQ (reference sequence). The CDR3 sequence is 13 residues long. The V and J ends lost 2 bases and 4 bases respectively, with 8 bases between them.

This clonotype showed up just a few times. The chain carries TRBV5-6 and TRBJ1-4, with D hard to call. Trimming stripped 4 bases from V and 2 bases from J, with 15 bases between. In germline, CDR1 is SGHDT, CDR2 YYEEEE. CDR3 length equals 16 residues. As DNA, the CDR3 is TGTGCCAGCAGCGTCCGGACCTCCGCTACTAATGAAAAACTGTTTTTT. It codes for CASSVRTSATNEKLFF.

At least ten counts were recorded for this clonotype. The J gene is TRBJ1-1, the V gene TRBV7-9; the D is unclear. Germline CDR1 is SEHNR and CDR2 is FQNEAQ (reference sequence). Trimming cost V 1 base and J 0 bases, with 9 bases left between them. This CDR3 spans 15 amino acids. CDR3 loop: CASSLDTSLNTEAFF. The CDR3 bases are TGTGCCAGCAGCTTAGATACCAGTCTGAACACTGAAGCTTTCTTT.

CDR3 sequence: CASTPNGQHSGNTIYF. In DNA, the CDR3 is TGCGCCAGCACACCAAATGGACAGCACTCTGGAAACACCATATATTTT. The V gene is TRBV5-1, the J gene TRBJ1-3, with D tentatively TRBD1 (6 bases). The CDR3 has 16 residues. With 6 bases removed from V and 0 bases from J, the gap between germline ends came to 16 bases. CDR1 SGHRS and CDR2 YFSETQ come from the germline V gene.

The rearrangement uses TRBV20-1 and TRBJ1-5; 8 nucleotides line up with TRBD1. Germline assignment: CDR1 DFQATT and CDR2 SNEGSKA (reference sequence). This CDR3 has 17 amino acids. V lost 0 bases to trimming and J lost 3 bases; unmatched junction nucleotides: 10. The CDR3 sequence: CSAREGRGRVDNQPQHF. For the CDR3, the DNA is TGCAGTGCTAGAGAAGGCAGGGGGCGCGTCGACAATCAGCCCCAGCATTTT.

A note on this clonotype: At one end, the junction sequence differs from germline, possibly due to a read error. The chain couples TRBV20-1 to TRBJ2-5; TRBD2 is a possible D gene (5 bases). The better agreement between TRBJ2-7 and the DNA end casts doubt on the J call. In germline, CDR1 is DFQATT, CDR2 SNEGSKA (reference sequence). CDR3 length: 11 residues. CDR3 in DNA: TGCAGTACTAGATCGGGGTACGAGCAGTACTTC. Translating gives CSTRSGYEQYF.

In this sample, this clonotype turned up a few times. The chain carries TRBV4-1 and TRBJ2-3; D may be TRBD1 (6 bases). The V end was cut by 4 bases, the J end by 0 bases, with 14 bases between. The CDR3 totals 16 residues. Germline V gene sequence: CDR1 MGHRA, CDR2 YSYEKL. The CDR3 coding sequence is TGCGCCAGCAGCCCCCAGACAGGCTCTAGCACAGATACGCAGTATTTT. The encoded protein is CASSPQTGSSTDTQYF.

The V and J genes are TRBV4-1 and TRBJ2-2; D might be TRBD2 (5 bases). CDR1 is MGHRA and CDR2 is YSYEKL in the germline V gene. The V end was cut by 3 bases, the J end by 5 bases, with 16 bases between. This CDR3 is built from 16 residues. CDR3 DNA sequence: TGCGCCAGCAGCCACCAAACTAAGGAGCGGACCGGGGAGCTGTTTTTT. Encoded protein: CASSHQTKERTGELFF.

V is TRBV6-6 and J is TRBJ1-2; possibly TRBD1 for D (5 bases). Germline values: CDR1 MNHNY, CDR2 SVGAGI (reference sequence). The CDR3 length is 11 residues. V shed 10 bases and J shed 4 bases, with 10 bases lying between them. CDR3 region: CATQDTYGYTF. CDR3 in DNA: TGTGCCACTCAGGACACCTATGGCTACACCTTC.